The entry below gives a single T cell receptor beta chain sequence along with its context. This specimen comes from a study of blood T cell repertoires in COVID-19. Overall study context: Samples representing acute and convalescent COVID-19 were sourced from the United States, Italy and Spain.

Method: immunoSEQ multiplex PCR; TCRdb's copy keeps in-frame clones and lacks some. Seen here are about 200,000 clones, just over 85% observed once, and the top ten hold approximately 6.1%. The germline CDR1 and CDR2 sequences are MNHNS and SASEGT. CDR3 length equals 16 residues. Trimming took 1 base from V and 1 from J, leaving 11 bases between them. The V and J genes are TRBV6-1 and TRBJ1-5; weak D call: TRBD1 (5 bases). The source of this sequence is an elderly man with acute or convalescent COVID-19. Input material: peripheral blood. CDR3 residues: CASSEGLWTSNQPQHF. The CDR3 bases are TGTGCCAGCAGTGAAGGCTTATGGACAAGCAATCAGCCCCAGCATTTT.